The 30 T cell receptor beta chains below all came from one sample that was sequenced in a study of T cell repertoires in cytomegalovirus infection. TCRdb re-analysed the reads in MiXCR, keeping a single row per CDR3 protein. This sample yields 900,000 to 950,000 distinct CDR3 sequences, of which approximately 31% are seen a single time; about an eighth belongs to the top ten. Their antigens are not known. Source: cultured CD8+ T cells from PBMCs, taken from culture after CMV antigen stimulation. The receptors were sampled from a human donor in good health (CMV status not recorded). Some clones in this sample may be carry-over from other donors' samples.

The chain couples TRBV6-2 or TRBV6-3 to TRBJ2-1; 7 positions agree with TRBD1. The CDR3 extends over 16 amino acids. J was trimmed by 8 bases and V by 6 bases; bases with no gene match: 16. The germline V gene encodes CDR1 MNHEY and CDR2 SVGEGT. This CDR3 is CASSDRDRRLSDEQFF. The CDR3 bases are TGTGCCAGCAGCGACCGGGACAGACGTCTGTCGGATGAGCAGTTCTTC.

J is TRBJ2-7 and V is TRBV5-1, with D possibly being TRBD2 (5 bases). With 4 bases removed from V and 6 bases from J, the gap between germline ends came to 14 bases. The CDR3 is 13 amino acids. CDR1 is SGHRS, CDR2 YFSETQ, per germline. The CDR3 here is CASSPDHEGEQYF. The CDR3, as DNA: TGCGCCAGCAGCCCGGACCACGAGGGCGAGCAGTACTTC.

This chain uses TRBV7-9 with TRBJ1-5, with D maybe TRBD1 (6 bases). Germline values: CDR1 SEHNR, CDR2 FQNEAQ (reference sequence). The CDR3 spans 14 residues. Trimming took off 5 bases at V and 5 bases at J, with 13 bases between the two ends. The CDR3 region is CASSPSGGHQPQHF. The CDR3 nucleotides are TGTGCCAGCAGCCCAAGTGGGGGCCATCAGCCCCAGCATTTT.

The chain has TRBV4-1 and TRBJ2-1; D possibly corresponds to TRBD2 (6 bases). The V end was cut by 3 bases, the J end by 5 bases, with 17 bases between. This CDR3 has 16 residues. CDR1 is MGHRA, CDR2 YSYEKL, per germline. The CDR3 DNA sequence: TGCGCCAGCAGCCAGGGTAATGGGGGGTTGAACAATGAGCAGTTCTTC. It translates to CASSQGNGGLNNEQFF.

This clonotype has more than one count but fewer than ten. CDR3 region: CASSQGGIMGQFF. In DNA form, the CDR3 reads TGTGCCAGCAGCCAAGGAGGCATCATGGGGCAGTTCTTC. The V gene is TRBV14, the J gene TRBJ2-1, with D hard to call. The V gene lost 1 base and the J gene lost 12 bases, with 13 bases spanning the gap. CDR3 length: 13 amino acids. Germline CDR1 and CDR2: SGHDN and FVKESK.

The rearrangement uses TRBV12-3 or TRBV12-4 and TRBJ2-3, with unresolved D. Trimming took off 6 bases at V and 6 bases at J, with 16 bases between the two ends. The CDR3 spans 14 residues. CDR3 sequence reads: CASSLSGAQDTQYF. The CDR3 DNA follows: TGTGCCAGCAGCCTCTCAGGAGCCCAGGATACGCAGTATTTT.

This clonotype was counted at least ten times. The CDR3 spells CASTPGSSGNQPQHF. CDR3 sequence (DNA): TGTGCCAGCACCCCCGGGTCCAGTGGCAATCAGCCCCAGCATTTT. The chain carries TRBV27 and TRBJ1-5; unclear D gene. The CDR3 spans 15 residues. Germline V gene sequence: CDR1 MNHEY, CDR2 SMNVEV (reference sequence). The ends were cut back, 7 bases at V and 2 bases at J, with 15 bases in the middle.

V and J are TRBV28 and TRBJ2-3, with 11 bases lining up with TRBD2. The CDR3 runs to 17 residues. After removal of 5 bases from V and 9 bases from J, the junction contained 16 bases not matched to a gene. Germline V gives CDR1 MDHEN, CDR2 SYDVKM. The CDR3 here is CASSLRETLAGGTTQYF. The CDR3 DNA is TGTGCCAGCAGTCTCCGCGAGACTCTAGCGGGGGGTACAACGCAGTATTTT.

This clonotype was recorded at least ten times. This rearrangement joins TRBV7-2 to TRBJ2-1; TRBD2 is a possible D gene (7 bases). The CDR3 is made up of 15 amino acids. The germline CDR1 and CDR2 sequences are SGHTA and FQGNSA. Deletions cut 1 base from V and 5 bases from J, with 12 bases between. Written as DNA, the CDR3 is TGTGCCAGCAGCTTAGACGGGGGGCTCAACAATGAGCAGTTCTTC. This sequence encodes CASSLDGGLNNEQFF.

With respect to this clonotype: A read error may be the cause here, since a much bigger clone is one base away. The V call is TRBV12-5, the J call TRBJ1-1, with TRBD1 as a possible D gene (5 bases). V lost 7 bases and J lost 0, with 21 bases in between. Germline V gene lookup returns CDR1 LGHNT and CDR2 FRNRAP. The CDR3 consists of 17 residues. DNA for the CDR3: TGTGCTAGTGACTACCCCCGCGGGACCTACATGAACACTGAAGCTTTCTTT. Amino acid sequence: CASDYPRGTYMNTEAFF.

This chain connects TRBV4-2 to TRBJ1-1; D remains unclear. V lost 3 bases and J lost 5, with 16 bases in between. The CDR3 sequence is 15 residues long. The germline V gene has CDR1 LGHNA and CDR2 YNFKEQ. CDR3 protein: CASSHAAEGWTEAFF. The CDR3 DNA reads TGTGCCAGCAGCCACGCTGCGGAGGGTTGGACTGAAGCTTTCTTT.

The V call is TRBV11-2, the J call TRBJ2-3, with unresolved D. The CDR3 totals 10 residues. Germline loops: CDR1 SGHAT, CDR2 FQNNGV. Trimming cost V 3 bases and J 10 bases, with 5 bases left between them. The CDR3 sequence is CASSFSAQYF. The DNA of the CDR3 is TGTGCCAGCAGCTTTTCGGCGCAGTATTTT.

Worth noting for this clonotype: This sequence may be a read error, since a much larger clone differs from it by one base. The chain couples TRBV7-4 to TRBJ2-3; D is undetermined. From germline, CDR1 is SGHVT and CDR2 SQSDAQ. The length of the CDR3 is 12 residues. CDR3 nucleotide sequence: TGTGCCAACAGCTTTCCCCCAGATACGCAGTATTTT. Protein: CANSFPPDTQYF.

The rearrangement links TRBV6-5 to TRBJ2-3, with 7 positions matching TRBD2. Trimming took 6 bases from V and 4 from J; bases not matched to a gene: 7. There are 14 residues in the CDR3. CDR1 is MNHEY and CDR2 is SVGAGI in the germline V gene. The DNA of the CDR3 is TGTGCCAGCAGCGGATGGGGGGGAGCAGATACGCAGTATTTT. This translates into CASSGWGGADTQYF.

The chain recombines TRBV20-1 with TRBJ2-3; the match to TRBD2 covers 10 bases. The length of the CDR3 is 16 residues. The V and J ends lost 1 base and 6 bases, in that order; junction bases with no gene match: 10. Germline-derived CDR1 and CDR2 are DFQATT and SNEGSKA (reference sequence). DNA of the CDR3: TGCAGTGCTAGAGGTCTAGCGGGGGCCAATGTGGATACGCAGTATTTT. Translated, it gives CSARGLAGANVDTQYF.

This sequence joins TRBV29-1 and TRBJ2-2; possibly TRBD1 for D (5 bases). The CDR3 runs 11 residues. Germline loops: CDR1 SQVTM, CDR2 ANQGSEA. Trimming left V 6 bases short and J 7 bases short, with 9 bases between. CDR3 in DNA: TGCAGCGTGCCCAGGGACGGGGAGCTGTTTTTT. Translating gives CSVPRDGELFF.

This clonotype was seen at least ten times. The chain carries TRBV6-5 and TRBJ2-2; D unresolved. Trimming pared 0 bases from V and 4 bases from J, leaving 6 bases between. Germline CDR1 MNHEY, CDR2 SVGAGI. This CDR3 spans 14 amino acids. CDR3 residues: CASSYSTGTGELFF. For the CDR3, the DNA is TGTGCCAGCAGTTACTCGACGGGCACCGGGGAGCTGTTTTTT.

The rearrangement uses TRBV5-6 and TRBJ2-5; 7 bases fit TRBD2. V trimming: 6 bases; J trimming: 4 bases; junction bases outside the gene matches: 9. This CDR3 contains 14 residues. Germline assignment: CDR1 SGHDT and CDR2 YYEEEE. CDR3 DNA sequence: TGTGCCAGCACCCCCCGACTAGCCGGAGAGACCCAGTACTTC. Its translation is CASTPRLAGETQYF.

The V and J genes are TRBV6-1 and TRBJ1-5, with a tentative D call TRBD1 (5 bases). This CDR3 contains 16 residues. Germline V gene data show CDR1 as MNHNS and CDR2 as SASEGT. The V end lost 2 bases, the J end lost 4 bases, and 15 bases lay between the germline ends. CDR3 sequence: CASSETDGTPNQPQHF. DNA for the CDR3: TGTGCCAGCAGTGAAACCGACGGGACCCCAAATCAGCCCCAGCATTTT.

The chain uses TRBV7-9 and TRBJ2-1; 10 nucleotides line up with TRBD2. V lost 5 bases to trimming and J lost 1 base; unmatched junction nucleotides: 5. CDR3 length: 16 amino acids. The V gene's germline CDR1 is SEHNR and CDR2 FQNEAQ (reference sequence). CDR3 sequence: CASSLTSGRSYNEQFF. The CDR3 DNA is TGTGCCAGCAGCCTGACTAGCGGGCGATCCTACAATGAGCAGTTCTTC.

The chain links TRBV10-3 to TRBJ1-1; no definite D call. With 2 bases removed from V and 5 bases from J, the gap between germline ends came to 18 bases. Looked up from germline, CDR1 is ENHRY and CDR2 is SYGVKD. The CDR3 totals 16 residues. The CDR3 region is CAISERVGPPKTEAFF. The CDR3 DNA is TGTGCCATCAGTGAGAGGGTCGGGCCCCCAAAGACTGAAGCTTTCTTT.

The chain recombines TRBV13 with TRBJ2-3; possible D gene TRBD2, 6 bases. Germline values: CDR1 PRHDT, CDR2 FYEKMQ (reference sequence). The CDR3 covers 17 residues. The V gene lost 3 bases and the J gene lost 2 bases, with 18 bases spanning the gap. The CDR3 is CASSFSPRERVTDTQYF. The CDR3 nucleotides are TGTGCCAGCAGCTTCTCCCCGCGCGAGCGGGTCACAGATACGCAGTATTTT.

This chain uses TRBV6-5 with TRBJ2-7; tentatively, D is TRBD1 (6 bases). The germline CDR1 and CDR2 sequences are MNHEY and SVGAGI. This CDR3 comprises 14 residues. CDR3 residues: CVSSSQGPRYEQYV. The CDR3 nucleotides read TGTGTCAGCAGTTCACAGGGCCCCCGCTACGAGCAGTACGTC.

This clonotype was detected only a few times. The rearrangement uses TRBV27 and TRBJ1-4; D may be TRBD1 (5 bases). Germline values: CDR1 MNHEY, CDR2 SMNVEV (reference sequence). The V gene lost 8 bases and the J gene lost 7 bases, with 11 bases spanning the gap. The CDR3 has 12 amino acids. CDR3 DNA sequence: TGTGCCAGCGGCAGGGTCGGTGAAAAACTGTTTTTT. This translates into CASGRVGEKLFF.

The V gene is TRBV7-6, the J gene TRBJ2-3; the match to TRBD2 covers 7 bases. After removal of 3 bases from V and 3 bases from J, the junction contained 12 bases not matched to a gene. The germline CDR1 and CDR2 sequences are SGHVS and FNYEAQ. CDR3 length: 17 residues. CDR3 bases: TGTGCCAGCAGCTTTAACCCTCTGGAGCGGGGAACAGATACGCAGTATTTT. Translating it yields CASSFNPLERGTDTQYF.

The CDR3 spells CASGGEGLSIFIPNYGYTF. The CDR3 DNA reads TGTGCTAGTGGGGGGGAAGGTCTCTCCATCTTCATCCCTAACTATGGCTACACCTTC. The gene calls are TRBV12-5 and TRBJ1-2, with TRBD1 as a possible D gene (5 bases). CDR3 size: 19 residues. Trimming stripped 6 bases from V and 0 bases from J, with 26 bases between. CDR1 is LGHNT, CDR2 FRNRAP, per germline.

At least ten counts were recorded for this clonotype. This rearrangement joins TRBV7-2 to TRBJ2-7, with 8 bases identical to TRBD2. Germline V lookup: CDR1 SGHTA, CDR2 FQGNSA. The CDR3 covers 14 residues. With 5 bases clipped from V and 1 base from J, the junction kept 4 bases outside the gene matches. The CDR3 DNA reads as TGTGCCAGCAGCCCGTTAGCGGGGTCCTACGAGCAGTACTTC. Translated, it gives CASSPLAGSYEQYF.

This clonotype was observed a few times. This chain uses TRBV7-9 with TRBJ1-4; the D gene is possibly TRBD1 (5 bases). The CDR3 totals 17 residues. The germline V gene encodes CDR1 SEHNR and CDR2 FQNEAQ (reference sequence). V was shortened by 2 bases and J by 0 bases, with 13 bases between the two germline ends. CDR3: CASSLSLRQTTNEKLFF. The CDR3 DNA follows: TGTGCCAGCAGCTTATCCTTAAGACAGACAACTAATGAAAAACTGTTTTTT.

The V and J genes are TRBV6-1 and TRBJ1-5; D is unresolved. V lost 1 base, J lost 5 bases, and 9 bases lay in between. This CDR3 spans 14 amino acids. Germline V gives CDR1 MNHNS, CDR2 SASEGT. CDR3: CASSEVGGYQPQHF. CDR3 in DNA: TGTGCCAGCAGTGAAGTGGGAGGTTATCAGCCCCAGCATTTT.

This clonotype was seen a handful of times. The V gene is TRBV4-1, the J gene TRBJ1-4; 9 bases agree with TRBD1. Germline V gene data show CDR1 as MGHRA and CDR2 as YSYEKL. The CDR3 loop spans 19 amino acids. J was trimmed by 3 bases and V by 0 bases; bases with no gene match: 11. This CDR3 is CASSQDYRTGVAANEKLFF. The CDR3 coding sequence is TGCGCCAGCAGCCAAGATTACAGGACAGGGGTAGCGGCTAATGAAAAACTGTTTTTT.